Each of the 6 T cell receptor beta chains below was sequenced from the same sample in a study of OX40 agonist ivuxolimab in advanced cancers. Sequencing used immunoSEQ multiplex PCR; TCRdb keeps in-frame clones, though not all of them. Of tens of thousands of clones detected, approximately 92% appear once; the ten largest clones hold about an eighth. The sequencing here drew on CD4+ or CD8+ T cells sorted from blood, taken in a trial of the OX40 agonist ivuxolimab. Every receptor here comes from an adult with an advanced solid tumor such as melanoma, head and neck, liver or kidney cancer.

Concerning this clone: The identical CDR3 is also encoded by other nucleotide sequences in the sample. V gene TRBV28 combines with J gene TRBJ1-1; TRBD1 is a possible D gene (6 bases). The CDR3 runs 14 residues. Germline V gene data show CDR1 as MDHEN and CDR2 as SYDVKM. V shed 5 bases and J shed 3 bases, with 13 bases lying between them. CDR3 protein: CASSPSTGHTEAFF. The CDR3 nucleotides read TGTGCCAGCAGTCCATCAACAGGGCACACTGAAGCTTTCTTT.

This clone was counted once. DNA for the CDR3: TGCGCCAGCTCGGTGGGACTCGCGATCAACACCGGGGAGCTGTTTTTT. The encoded protein is CASSVGLAINTGELFF. The rearrangement links TRBV5-1 to TRBJ2-2, with a possible D match to TRBD2 (6 bases). This CDR3 has 16 residues. Germline V gives CDR1 SGHRS, CDR2 YFSETQ. Trimming shortened V by 7 bases and J by 2 bases, and 18 bases separated the two germline ends.

The CDR3 loop is CASSDRGGKDEQYF. The DNA of the CDR3 is TGTGCCAGCAGCGATCGCGGGGGGAAAGACGAGCAGTACTTC. The V gene is TRBV11-2, the J gene TRBJ2-7, with 8 bases matching TRBD2. The germline V gene has CDR1 SGHAT and CDR2 FQNNGV. CDR3 size: 14 residues. Trimming at V came to 5 bases and at J to 5 bases, leaving 8 bases not matched to a gene.

V gene TRBV28 combines with J gene TRBJ1-3; D remains unclear. This CDR3 has 14 residues. V was cut by 5 bases and J by 1 base, with 9 bases left in between. Looked up from germline, CDR1 is MDHEN and CDR2 is SYDVKM. This CDR3 is CASSRDTSGNTIYF. CDR3 nucleotides: TGTGCCAGCAGTAGGGATACTTCTGGAAACACCATATATTTT. The complete variable domain, with remaining parts taken from reference TRBV28 and TRBJ1-3, reads DVKVTQSSRYLVKRTGEKVFLECVQDMDHENMFWYRQDPGLGLRLIYFSYDVKMKEKGDIPEGYSVSREKKERFSLILESASTNQTSMYLCASSRDTSGNTIYFGEGSWLTVV.

J is TRBJ2-1 and V is TRBV18, with D possibly matching TRBD2 (5 bases). Trimming removed 4 bases from V and 8 bases from J, with 18 bases in between. Germline CDR1 KGHSH, CDR2 LQKENI. The CDR3 extends over 15 amino acids. Here the CDR3 reads CASSLWSAGSDEQFF. The CDR3 bases are TGTGCCAGCTCACTGTGGTCCGCGGGTAGCGATGAGCAGTTCTTC.

This clone was found a few times. V usage is TRBV6-6 and J usage is TRBJ2-7; D is ambiguous. Trimming stripped 5 bases from V and 2 bases from J, with 4 bases between. Germline CDR1 reads MNHNY; CDR2 reads SVGAGI (reference sequence). The CDR3 totals 11 residues. The CDR3 region is CASSTTYEQYF. The CDR3 DNA reads TGTGCCAGCAGTACCACCTACGAGCAGTACTTC.